This entry lists 22 T cell receptor beta chains sequenced from one sample in a study of blood T cell repertoires in COVID-19. Libraries were prepared by immunoSEQ multiplex PCR; TCRdb keeps only in-frame clonotypes and omits some of them. The sample records about 50,000 clones, almost 95% being singletons. Sequenced input: peripheral blood. The receptors originated from a man aged 45-65 years with active COVID-19.

The J gene is TRBJ1-2, the V gene TRBV7-3, with D hard to call. CDR1 and CDR2 (germline): SGHTA, FQGTGA. Trimming cost V 0 bases and J 6 bases, with 11 bases left between them. The CDR3 covers 14 residues. CDR3 nucleotides: TGTGCCAGCAGCTTAACAGGCAGGTTGGATGGCTACACCTTC. Translated: CASSLTGRLDGYTF. Supplemented by reference TRBV7-3 and TRBJ1-2, the full variable domain reads GAGVSQTPSNKVTEKGKYVELRCDPISGHTALYWYRQSLGQGPEFLIYFQGTGAADDSGLPNDRFFAVRPEGSVSTLKIQRTERGDSAVYLCASSLTGRLDGYTFGSGTRLTVV.

This chain links TRBV7-8 with TRBJ2-7; TRBD2 matches 7 bases. The CDR3 has 17 residues. Germline CDR1 and CDR2: SGHVS and FQNEAQ. The J segment lost 2 bases and the V segment lost 5 bases, leaving 15 bases of the junction unmatched. This chain's CDR3 is CASSEIGLVVWTYEQYF. Written as DNA, the CDR3 is TGTGCCAGCAGCGAAATCGGACTAGTTGTCTGGACCTACGAGCAGTACTTC. The full variable domain, in which reference TRBV7-8 and TRBJ2-7 provide the parts outside the CDR3, is GAGVSQSPRYKVAKRGQDVALRCDPISGHVSLFWYQQALGQGPEFLTYFQNEAQLDKSGLPSDRFFAERPEGSVSTLKIQRTQQEDSAVYLCASSEIGLVVWTYEQYFGPGTRLTVT.

The chain has TRBV4-3 and TRBJ1-4; D gene uncertain. The V gene lost 0 bases and the J gene lost 7 bases, with 15 bases spanning the gap. Per the germline V gene, CDR1 is LGHNA and CDR2 is YSLEER. CDR3 size: 16 residues. CDR3 residues: CASSQDRLRAGEKLFF. CDR3 in DNA: TGCGCCAGCAGCCAAGATCGACTCCGAGCGGGTGAAAAACTGTTTTTT.

The genes are TRBV5-6 and TRBJ2-5; D ambiguous. Trimming removed 2 bases at V and 1 base at J, with 18 bases between. The germline gives CDR1 SGHDT, CDR2 YYEEEE. The CDR3 has 17 amino acids. The CDR3 DNA reads as TGTGCCAGCAGCTTCTACCCGTCATCGGTCTTCCAAGAGACCCAGTACTTC. Translation: CASSFYPSSVFQETQYF.

This chain uses TRBV7-9 with TRBJ1-1; 7 positions match TRBD1. Trimming took 5 bases from V and 11 from J; bases not matched to a gene: 11. Germline values: CDR1 SEHNR, CDR2 FQNEAQ (reference sequence). CDR3 length: 13 residues. The CDR3 region is CASSHKDRFHAFF. CDR3 coding DNA: TGTGCCAGCAGCCACAAGGACAGGTTTCATGCTTTCTTT.

The chain links TRBV6-1 to TRBJ1-4; 9 positions match TRBD1. J was trimmed by 7 bases and V by 3 bases; bases with no gene match: 3. The germline gives CDR1 MNHNS, CDR2 SASEGT. The CDR3 runs to 14 residues. CDR3 bases: TGTGCCAGCAGTGACACAGGGGGCCGTGAAAAACTGTTTTTT. Protein product: CASSDTGGREKLFF.

This rearrangement joins TRBV19 to TRBJ2-5; TRBD2 matches 9 bases. V shed 4 bases and J 4 bases; nucleotides not matched to a gene: 4. Germline CDR1 is LNHDA and CDR2 is SQIVND (reference sequence). The CDR3 covers 14 residues. CDR3 loop: CASSRLAGRETQYF. The CDR3 nucleotides read TGTGCCAGTAGTAGGCTAGCGGGAAGAGAGACCCAGTACTTC.

This rearrangement joins TRBV3-1 (or the pseudogene TRBV3-2) to TRBJ2-2; 11 nucleotides agree with TRBD2. Germline trimming cut 4 bases from V and 7 bases from J; bases unmatched to any gene: 14. Germline CDR1 LGHDT, CDR2 YNNKEL (reference sequence). The CDR3 sequence is 18 residues long. CDR3 sequence reads: CASSPVILAGVVGGELFF. The CDR3 DNA is TGTGCCAGCAGCCCCGTGATACTAGCGGGAGTTGTCGGCGGGGAGCTGTTTTTT.

CDR3 residues: CASSLPRKPRPVLDSPLHF. The DNA for the CDR3 is TGTGCCAGCAGTTTACCCAGGAAGCCGCGCCCCGTGTTGGATTCACCCCTCCACTTT. The rearrangement links TRBV28 to TRBJ1-6; D gene uncertain. The CDR3 contains 19 residues. The germline V gene encodes CDR1 MDHEN and CDR2 SYDVKM. With 2 bases removed from V and 8 bases from J, the gap between germline ends came to 25 bases. The complete variable domain, with remaining parts taken from reference TRBV28 and TRBJ1-6, reads DVKVTQSSRYLVKRTGEKVFLECVQDMDHENMFWYRQDPGLGLRLIYFSYDVKMKEKGDIPEGYSVSREKKERFSLILESASTNQTSMYLCASSLPRKPRPVLDSPLHFGNGTRLTVT.

In its sample, this clone was seen once. The chain joins TRBV5-6 to TRBJ1-4, with 12 bases that match TRBD1. Germline values: CDR1 SGHDT, CDR2 YYEEEE. The CDR3 extends over 19 amino acids. The trim removed 4 bases at V and 5 bases at J, leaving 15 bases unmatched. This CDR3 reads CASSDTRDRGPSENEKLFF. CDR3 nucleotides: TGTGCCAGCAGCGATACCCGGGACAGGGGGCCGAGCGAGAATGAAAAACTGTTTTTT.

The chain joins TRBV27 to TRBJ1-2, with TRBD1 matching 11 bases. Germline CDR1 and CDR2: MNHEY and SMNVEV (reference sequence). The CDR3 contains 17 residues. V lost 4 bases to trimming and J lost 1 base; unmatched junction nucleotides: 8. The CDR3 protein is CASSSIGQGADNYGYTF. The CDR3 nucleotides read TGTGCCAGCAGTTCTATTGGACAGGGGGCTGATAACTATGGCTACACCTTC.

The V gene is TRBV3-1 (or the pseudogene TRBV3-2), the J gene TRBJ2-1; 14 bases are a match to TRBD2. Germline V gene sequence: CDR1 LGHDT, CDR2 YNNKEL (reference sequence). Trimming took 4 bases from V and 2 from J; bases not matched to a gene: 4. The CDR3 has 17 residues. Written as DNA, the CDR3 is TGTGCCAGCAGCCTGGGACTAGCGGGGGTCGCCTACAATGAGCAGTTCTTC. Its protein is CASSLGLAGVAYNEQFF.

The rearrangement links TRBV6-5 to TRBJ1-1; TRBD1 aligns across 8 bases. The ends lost 7 bases at V and 6 bases at J; junction bases unmatched: 13. Germline CDR1 and CDR2: MNHEY and SVGAGI. This CDR3 is 15 amino acids long. The CDR3, as DNA: TGTGCCAGCACTACCATTGGACAGGGCGGCGCTGAAGCTTTCTTT. Its translation is CASTTIGQGGAEAFF.

This clone has only one observation. The chain joins TRBV28 to TRBJ1-2; D gene unclear. The V and J ends lost 5 bases and 7 bases respectively, with 8 bases between them. The CDR3 runs to 11 residues. Germline values: CDR1 MDHEN, CDR2 SYDVKM. The CDR3 reads CASSEGGGYTF. In nucleotides, the CDR3 is TGTGCCAGCAGTGAGGGAGGTGGCTACACCTTC.

The chain links TRBV3-1 (or the pseudogene TRBV3-2) to TRBJ2-5; 11 bases are a match to TRBD2. The CDR3 runs 15 residues. CDR1 is LGHDT, CDR2 YNNKEL, per germline (reference sequence). The junction had 6 bases not matched to a gene; V was cut back by 0 bases and J by 9 bases. CDR3 coding DNA: TGTGCCAGCAGCCAAGATTTGCTAGCGGGAGGATCCCAGTACTTC. Amino acids: CASSQDLLAGGSQYF.

This clone was detected once. V usage is TRBV5-1 and J usage is TRBJ2-5; tentative D call: TRBD1 (6 bases). V was cut by 5 bases and J by 1 base, with 9 bases left in between. This CDR3 region has 13 residues. Germline-derived CDR1 and CDR2 are SGHRS and YFSETQ. The CDR3 nucleotides are TGCGCCAGCAGTAAAGGGGGCCAAGAGACCCAGTACTTC. Its protein product is CASSKGGQETQYF.

V and J are TRBV7-9 and TRBJ2-3; TRBD2 might be the D (6 bases). The length of the CDR3 is 14 residues. V was clipped by 8 bases and J by 3 bases, with 15 bases between them. CDR1 SEHNR and CDR2 FQNEAQ come from the germline V gene (reference sequence). In nucleotides, the CDR3 is TGTGCCAGCCGAGACGGGGGAGGTACAGATACGCAGTATTTT. Its protein product is CASRDGGGTDTQYF.

This sequence joins TRBV18 and TRBJ2-5, with 7 bases lining up with TRBD2. The CDR3 extends over 14 amino acids. With 1 base clipped from V and 2 bases from J, the junction kept 1 base outside the gene matches. Germline V gene data show CDR1 as KGHSH and CDR2 as LQKENI. The CDR3 nucleotides are TGTGCCAGCTCACCACGGGGGGGACAAGAGACCCAGTACTTC. Protein: CASSPRGGQETQYF.

This sequence joins TRBV5-4 and TRBJ2-2; TRBD2 matches 10 bases. The ends lost 4 bases at V and 4 bases at J; junction bases unmatched: 10. Germline values: CDR1 SGHNT, CDR2 YYREEE (reference sequence). The CDR3 length is 17 residues. CDR3 region: CASSALTSGVSTGELFF. CDR3 nucleotides: TGTGCCAGCAGCGCCCTCACTAGCGGGGTGAGCACCGGGGAGCTGTTTTTT.

The rearrangement uses TRBV5-3 and TRBJ2-7; TRBD2 agrees at 8 bases. TRBV5-3 is classed as an ORF, of uncertain function. The J segment lost 3 bases and the V segment lost 2 bases, leaving 4 bases of the junction unmatched. The CDR3 runs to 14 residues. The DNA for the CDR3 is TGTGCCAGAAGCTTCCACGGGACTAGCTACGAGCAGTACTTC. Translated: CARSFHGTSYEQYF.

The V and J genes are TRBV6-1 and TRBJ1-2; D is perhaps TRBD1 (6 bases). This CDR3 is built from 14 residues. V dropped 3 bases and J dropped 4 bases, with 12 bases sitting between them. Germline CDR1 reads MNHNS; CDR2 reads SASEGT. The CDR3 reads CASSELGTTYGYTF. In DNA form, the CDR3 reads TGTGCCAGCAGTGAGTTGGGGACAACCTATGGCTACACCTTC.

This clone was observed a few times. The rearrangement joins TRBV3-1 (or the pseudogene TRBV3-2) to TRBJ2-1, with a tentative D call TRBD2 (5 bases). From germline, CDR1 is LGHDT and CDR2 YNNKEL (reference sequence). V was pared by 4 bases and J by 4 bases, with 11 bases between. This CDR3 contains 14 residues. CDR3 in DNA: TGTGCCAGCAGCCCCGGGGTCGGGTACAATGAGCAGTTCTTC. Translation: CASSPGVGYNEQFF.